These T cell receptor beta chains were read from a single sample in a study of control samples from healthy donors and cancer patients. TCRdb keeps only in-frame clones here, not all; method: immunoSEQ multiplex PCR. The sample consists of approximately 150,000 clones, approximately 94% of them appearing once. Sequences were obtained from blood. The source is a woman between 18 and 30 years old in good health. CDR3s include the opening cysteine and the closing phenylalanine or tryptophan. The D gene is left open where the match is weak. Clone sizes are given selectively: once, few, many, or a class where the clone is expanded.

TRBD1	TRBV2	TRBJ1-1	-	CASRSDRVNTEAFF	TGTGCCAGCAGATCAGACAGGGTGAACACTGAAGCTTTCTTT
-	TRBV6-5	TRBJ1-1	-	CASSYPQKEAFF	TGTGCCAGCAGTTACCCCCAAAAAGAAGCTTTCTTT
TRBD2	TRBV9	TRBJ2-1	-	CASSPTSGALGEQFF	TGTGCCAGCAGCCCCACTAGCGGTGCCCTTGGTGAGCAGTTCTTC
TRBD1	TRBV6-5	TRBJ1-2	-	CASSSTGRGYTF	TGTGCCAGCAGTTCGACAGGGAGGGGCTACACCTTC
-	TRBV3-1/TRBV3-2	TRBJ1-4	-	CASSQETLGGRGEKLFF	TGTGCCAGCAGCCAAGAAACGTTAGGGGGAAGAGGGGAAAAACTGTTTTTT
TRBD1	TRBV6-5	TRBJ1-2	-	CASRGQGGTF	TGTGCCAGCAGGGGACAGGGAGGCACCTTC
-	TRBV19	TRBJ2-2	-	CACRDLENTGELFF	TGTGCCTGCCGGGACCTCGAAAACACCGGGGAGCTGTTTTTT
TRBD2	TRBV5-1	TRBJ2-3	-	CASSAGTSGSSDTQYF	TGCGCCAGCTCCGCCGGGACTAGCGGGAGTTCGGATACGCAGTATTTT
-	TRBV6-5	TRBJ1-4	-	CASSFQRGYNEKLFF	TGTGCCAGCAGCTTCCAAAGGGGGTATAATGAAAAACTGTTTTTT
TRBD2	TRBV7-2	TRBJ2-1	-	CASSLVAGGPGEQFF	TGTGCCAGCAGCTTAGTGGCGGGGGGGCCTGGTGAGCAGTTCTTC
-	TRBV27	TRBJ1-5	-	CASSLLGGNNQPQHF	TGTGCCAGCAGTTTACTCGGGGGAAACAATCAGCCCCAGCATTTT
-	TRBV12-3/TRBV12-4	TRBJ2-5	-	CASSLEQTQYF	TGTGCCAGCAGTTTAGAACAGACCCAGTACTTC
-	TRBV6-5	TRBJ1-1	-	CASSFPEGGYTEAFF	TGTGCCAGCAGCTTTCCAGAGGGAGGATACACTGAAGCTTTCTTT
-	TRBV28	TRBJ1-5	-	CASSFPSRPQHF	TGTGCCAGCAGTTTCCCCTCCCGGCCCCAGCATTTT
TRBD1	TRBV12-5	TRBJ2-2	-	CASATGDGNTGELFF	TGTGCTAGTGCTACAGGGGATGGGAACACCGGGGAGCTGTTTTTT
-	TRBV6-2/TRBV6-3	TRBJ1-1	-	CASSYTIGGDPEAFF	TGTGCCAGCAGTTACACAATTGGGGGAGATCCTGAAGCTTTCTTT
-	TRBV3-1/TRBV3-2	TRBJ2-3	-	CASSQEGASSTDTQYF	TGTGCCAGCAGCCAGGAGGGGGCCTCTAGCACAGATACGCAGTATTTT
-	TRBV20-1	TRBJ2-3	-	CSASITASTDTQYF	TGCAGTGCTAGTATCACAGCTAGCACAGATACGCAGTATTTT
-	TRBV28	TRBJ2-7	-	CASSFGYLKYEQYF	TGTGCCAGCAGTTTCGGCTACCTAAAATACGAGCAGTACTTC
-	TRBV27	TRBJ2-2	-	CASSLSSGDYTGELFF	TGTGCCAGCAGTTTAAGTTCAGGGGATTACACCGGGGAGCTGTTTTTT
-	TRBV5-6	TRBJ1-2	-	CASSSTVRGYTF	TGTGCCAGCAGCAGCACGGTCAGGGGCTACACCTTC
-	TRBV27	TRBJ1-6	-	CASTPIINSPLHF	TGTGCCAGCACCCCAATAATTAATTCACCCCTCCACTTT
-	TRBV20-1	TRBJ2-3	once	CSASLRTDTQYF	TGCAGTGCTAGTCTGAGGACAGATACGCAGTATTTT
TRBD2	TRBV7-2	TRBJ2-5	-	CASSREGLRETQYF	TGTGCCAGCTCCAGGGAGGGACTCAGGGAGACCCAGTACTTC
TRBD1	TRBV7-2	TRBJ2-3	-	CASSPFSAGGSDTQYF	TGTGCCAGCAGCCCCTTTTCGGCAGGGGGAAGCGATACGCAGTATTTT
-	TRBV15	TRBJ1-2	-	CATSRDRTAYGYTF	TGTGCCACCAGCAGAGATAGAACAGCCTATGGCTACACCTTC
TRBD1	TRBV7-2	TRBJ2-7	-	CASSFSGQPWVEQYF	TGTGCCAGCAGCTTCTCGGGACAGCCTTGGGTAGAGCAGTACTTC
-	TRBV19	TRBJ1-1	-	CASSMYPHGGSEAFF	TGTGCCAGTAGTATGTATCCCCACGGGGGGTCTGAAGCTTTCTTT
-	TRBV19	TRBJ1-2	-	CASSRGVNYGYTF	TGTGCCAGTAGTAGGGGGGTAAACTATGGCTACACCTTC
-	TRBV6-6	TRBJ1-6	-	CASSHRPGGPYNSPLHF	TGTGCCAGCAGTCATAGACCGGGGGGCCCCTATAATTCACCCCTCCACTTT
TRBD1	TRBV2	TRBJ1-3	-	CASSAGQSDGNTIYF	TGTGCCAGCAGTGCGGGACAGTCAGATGGAAACACCATATATTTT
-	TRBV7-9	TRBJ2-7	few	CASSLALKNEQYF	TGTGCCAGCAGCTTAGCGTTAAAGAACGAGCAGTACTTC
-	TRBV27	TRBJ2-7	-	CATSRPFPPYEQYF	TGTGCCACCAGTAGGCCCTTCCCACCCTACGAGCAGTACTTC
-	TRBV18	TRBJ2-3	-	CASSPPGRTDTQYF	TGTGCCAGCTCACCACCGGGGCGGACAGATACGCAGTATTTT
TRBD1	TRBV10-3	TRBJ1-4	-	CAIRRTGTVNEKLFF	TGTGCCATCAGGAGAACCGGGACAGTTAATGAAAAACTGTTTTTT
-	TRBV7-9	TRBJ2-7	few	CASSASSYEQYF	TGTGCCAGCAGCGCTAGCTCCTACGAGCAGTACTTC
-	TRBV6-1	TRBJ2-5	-	CASSEAWVVETQYF	TGTGCCAGCAGTGAAGCCTGGGTTGTAGAGACCCAGTACTTC
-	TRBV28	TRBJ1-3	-	CATLLGGGRGTIYF	TGTGCCACCCTCCTAGGGGGGGGACGGGGCACCATATATTTT
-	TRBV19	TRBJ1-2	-	CASSILADRYGYTF	TGTGCCAGTAGTATATTGGCAGACCGCTATGGCTACACCTTC
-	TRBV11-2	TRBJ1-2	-	CASSYAERGYYGYTF	TGTGCCAGCAGCTACGCAGAGAGAGGGTACTATGGCTACACCTTC
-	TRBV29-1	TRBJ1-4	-	CSVLGARDNEKLFF	TGCAGCGTATTAGGGGCTCGAGATAATGAAAAACTGTTTTTT
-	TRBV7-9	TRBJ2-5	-	CASSSRGVETQYF	TGTGCCAGCAGTTCCAGGGGTGTGGAGACCCAGTACTTC
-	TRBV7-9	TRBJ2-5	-	CASSPLLGTYLREETQYF	TGTGCCAGCAGCCCCCTCCTCGGGACTTACTTAAGGGAAGAGACCCAGTACTTC
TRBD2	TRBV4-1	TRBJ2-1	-	CASSRGGLAGLSYNEQFF	TGCGCCAGCAGCCGAGGGGGACTAGCGGGGCTCTCCTACAATGAGCAGTTCTTC
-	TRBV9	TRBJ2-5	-	CASSAMGGGMGETQYF	TGTGCCAGCAGCGCCATGGGAGGAGGGATGGGAGAGACCCAGTACTTC
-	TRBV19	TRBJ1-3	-	CASSIWDSGNTIYF	TGTGCCAGTAGTATATGGGACTCTGGAAACACCATATATTTT
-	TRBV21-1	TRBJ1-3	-	CASSYVTGPGNTIYF	TGTGCCAGCAGCTACGTGACAGGTCCCGGAAACACCATATATTTT
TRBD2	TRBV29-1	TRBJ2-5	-	CSVRRGEGETQYF	TGCAGCGTAAGACGGGGGGAGGGAGAGACCCAGTACTTC
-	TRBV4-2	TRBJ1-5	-	CASSQESSYNQPQHF	TGTGCCAGCAGCCAAGAGTCCAGTTACAATCAGCCCCAGCATTTT
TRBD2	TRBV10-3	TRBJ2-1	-	CAISDIEAGGYNEQFF	TGTGCCATCAGTGATATAGAGGCGGGGGGTTACAATGAGCAGTTCTTC
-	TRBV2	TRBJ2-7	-	CASSDDTWSSYEQYF	TGTGCCAGCAGTGACGACACCTGGAGCTCCTACGAGCAGTACTTC